This paragraph covers one T cell receptor (beta chain) sequence. The sample originates from a study of blood T cell repertoires in COVID-19. The CDR3 length is 14 residues. CDR1 is SGHNT and CDR2 is YYREEE in the germline V gene (reference sequence). Trimming shortened V by 1 base and J by 1 base, and 8 bases separated the two germline ends. Only in-frame clones appear in the TCRdb table, and some are missing; sequencing was by immunoSEQ multiplex PCR. This sample carries around 300,000 clones, roughly 90% of them seen once, and the ten largest clones take around 2.1%. Material: peripheral blood. The sequence derives from a man between 18 and 29 years old with active or convalescent COVID-19. The rearrangement links TRBV5-4 to TRBJ1-2; D is undetermined. CDR3 sequence reads: CASSLRSGNYGYTF. The CDR3 DNA is TGTGCCAGCAGCTTGAGGTCAGGTAACTATGGCTACACCTTC.